Each of the 16 T cell receptor beta chains below was sequenced from the same sample in a study of PD-L1 blockade in urothelial cancer. Time point defined: pretreatment peripheral blood. The assay was immunoSEQ multiplex PCR, and TCRdb's table has in-frame clones only and misses some. The table includes over 35,000 clones, approximately 90% detected once. The material was PBMCs, obtained around atezolizumab (anti-PD-L1) treatment. These receptors were taken from a woman aged 55-75 years with urothelial cancer.

The V and J genes are TRBV6-1 and TRBJ2-7; 8 bases line up with TRBD1. The trim removed 5 bases at V and 4 bases at J, leaving 7 bases unmatched. CDR1 and CDR2 from the germline V gene are MNHNS and SASEGT. This CDR3 is built from 14 residues. The CDR3 loop is CASSRTGLGYEQYF. The CDR3 DNA is TGTGCCAGCAGTCGGACAGGGCTAGGATACGAGCAGTACTTC.

This chain joins TRBV9 and TRBJ2-3, with D possibly being TRBD2 (6 bases). The CDR3 extends over 15 amino acids. Deletions cut 0 bases from V and 2 bases from J, with 10 bases between. Germline lookup yields CDR1 SGDLS and CDR2 YYNGEE. DNA for the CDR3: TGTGCCAGCAGCGTAGGGACTACGATCACAGATACGCAGTATTTT. This gives the protein CASSVGTTITDTQYF.

This chain links TRBV6-5 with TRBJ1-3; no clear D. CDR1 is MNHEY, CDR2 SVGAGI, per germline. The CDR3 has 15 residues. V lost 6 bases, J lost 1 base, and 13 bases lay in between. Written as DNA, the CDR3 is TGTGCCAGCAGCTCCTCGGCTAGTTCTGGAAACACCATATATTTT. It encodes CASSSSASSGNTIYF.

This chain joins TRBV27 and TRBJ2-7; TRBD2 matches at 9 bases. Germline-derived CDR1 and CDR2 are MNHEY and SMNVEV (reference sequence). With V trimmed by 2 bases and J by 0 bases, 2 bases remained unmatched. There are 15 residues in the CDR3. The CDR3, as DNA: TGTGCCAGCAGTTTAGGGGGACTAGCCTCCTACGAGCAGTACTTC. Encoded protein: CASSLGGLASYEQYF.

V gene TRBV18 combines with J gene TRBJ1-1; TRBD1 might be the D (6 bases). The germline V gene encodes CDR1 KGHSH and CDR2 LQKENI. This CDR3 has 17 residues. Between the trimmed V and J ends, which lost 3 bases and 0 bases, there was a span of 17 bases. The CDR3 loop is CASSPMGGRSLNTEAFF. The DNA for the CDR3 is TGTGCCAGCTCACCTATGGGGGGGCGCAGTTTGAACACTGAAGCTTTCTTT. The entire variable domain, with the rest obtained from reference TRBV18 and TRBJ1-1, is as follows: NAGVMQNPRHLVRRRGQEARLRCSPMKGHSHVYWYRQLPEEGLKFMVYLQKENIIDESGMPKERFSAEFPKEGPSILRIQQVVRGDSAAYFCASSPMGGRSLNTEAFFGQGTRLTVV.

The genes are TRBV18 and TRBJ2-7; TRBD1 matches 9 bases. Germline CDR1 is KGHSH and CDR2 is LQKENI. The CDR3 loop spans 16 amino acids. The trim removed 3 bases at V and 7 bases at J, leaving 13 bases unmatched. The CDR3 sequence is CASSPQPAQGAKEQYF. Here the CDR3 DNA reads TGTGCCAGCTCACCCCAGCCAGCACAGGGGGCGAAAGAGCAGTACTTC.

This clone has only one observation. The J gene is TRBJ2-7, the V gene TRBV5-1, with 11 positions matching TRBD2. The CDR3 has 18 residues. Germline lookup yields CDR1 SGHRS and CDR2 YFSETQ. V dropped 1 base and J dropped 0; count of bases not matched to a gene: 9. The CDR3 here is CASSLRSPSGGSSYEQYF. CDR3 DNA sequence: TGCGCCAGCAGCTTGAGGAGCCCTAGCGGGGGGAGCTCCTACGAGCAGTACTTC.

The rearrangement uses TRBV7-2 and TRBJ2-1; 12 positions agree with TRBD1. CDR3 length: 14 residues. The ends lost 7 bases at V and 6 bases at J; junction bases unmatched: 4. CDR1 is SGHTA and CDR2 is FQGNSA in the germline V gene. This CDR3 reads CASTRDRGPNEQFF. The DNA for the CDR3 is TGTGCCAGCACCCGGGACAGGGGGCCCAATGAGCAGTTCTTC.

The chain uses TRBV18 and TRBJ2-1, with 9 positions matching TRBD1. After removal of 3 bases from V and 7 bases from J, the junction contained 10 bases not matched to a gene. The V gene's germline CDR1 is KGHSH and CDR2 LQKENI. The CDR3 sequence is 16 residues long. The CDR3 here is CASSPAVDRGGNEQFF. The CDR3 DNA reads TGTGCCAGCTCACCCGCCGTGGACAGGGGAGGGAATGAGCAGTTCTTC.

This clone has just one count. The V gene is TRBV4-2, the J gene TRBJ2-1, with D perhaps matching TRBD2 (6 bases). The CDR3 spans 14 residues. Trimming took off 1 base at V and 8 bases at J, with 12 bases between the two ends. Germline V gene sequence: CDR1 LGHNA, CDR2 YNFKEQ. CDR3 region: CASSQAGAADEQFF. CDR3 nucleotides: TGTGCCAGCAGCCAAGCGGGAGCAGCGGATGAGCAGTTCTTC.

This clone is labeled medium-sized. The chain couples TRBV9 to TRBJ2-7; the match to TRBD1 covers 8 bases. With 3 bases clipped from V and 5 bases from J, the junction kept 10 bases outside the gene matches. Germline CDR1 and CDR2: SGDLS and YYNGEE. This CDR3 has 15 residues. The CDR3: CASSEEGQGADEQYF. The CDR3 nucleotides are TGTGCCAGCAGCGAGGAGGGGCAGGGGGCCGACGAGCAGTACTTC.

This clone appeared a few times. This chain joins TRBV7-9 and TRBJ2-5, with a tentative D call TRBD2 (5 bases). The CDR3 extends over 15 amino acids. Deletions cut 5 bases from V and 3 bases from J, with 16 bases between. The germline gives CDR1 SEHNR, CDR2 FQNEAQ (reference sequence). CDR3 nucleotide sequence: TGTGCCAGCAGCCTAAGATCGCTAGCCGAAGAGACCCAGTACTTC. It codes for CASSLRSLAEETQYF.

The chain combines TRBV9 with TRBJ2-1; 9 nucleotides line up with TRBD2. The germline gives CDR1 SGDLS, CDR2 YYNGEE. The CDR3 sequence is 16 residues long. The V gene end was trimmed by 4 bases and the J gene end by 5 bases; junction bases not matched to a gene: 10. The CDR3 nucleotides read TGTGCCAGCAGCCCCGTCCTAGCGGGGTTGCACAATGAGCAGTTCTTC. This sequence encodes CASSPVLAGLHNEQFF.

V is TRBV6-5 and J is TRBJ2-7; D is uncertain. Germline V gene lookup returns CDR1 MNHEY and CDR2 SVGAGI. The CDR3 is made up of 13 amino acids. V was shortened by 3 bases and J by 0 bases, with 6 bases between the two germline ends. The CDR3 reads CASSYIGSYEQYF. Here the CDR3 DNA reads TGTGCCAGCAGTTATATCGGCTCCTACGAGCAGTACTTC.

CDR3 protein: CASSPTGEGLAGYTF. CDR3 sequence (DNA): TGTGCCAGCAGTCCCACAGGGGAAGGACTGGCTGGCTACACCTTC. V is TRBV11-2 and J is TRBJ1-2, with 7 nucleotides matching TRBD1. Germline V lookup: CDR1 SGHAT, CDR2 FQNNGV. With V trimmed by 6 bases and J by 7 bases, 14 bases remained unmatched. The length of the CDR3 is 15 residues. Based on the CDR3 plus reference TRBV11-2 and TRBJ1-2, the full variable domain is EAGVAQSPRYKIIEKRQSVAFWCNPISGHATLYWYQQILGQGPKLLIQFQNNGVVDDSQLPKDRFSAERLKGVDSTLKIQPAKLEDSAVYLCASSPTGEGLAGYTFGSGTRLTVV.

A single count supports this clone. V gene TRBV29-1 combines with J gene TRBJ2-1, with 8 bases that match TRBD2. J was trimmed by 9 bases and V by 1 base; bases with no gene match: 11. This CDR3 has 15 residues. Germline V gives CDR1 SQVTM, CDR2 ANQGSEA. Here the CDR3 DNA reads TGCAGCGTTGAAGGTGGTAGCGGGACCCGGTTTGAGCAGTTCTTC. Protein: CSVEGGSGTRFEQFF.